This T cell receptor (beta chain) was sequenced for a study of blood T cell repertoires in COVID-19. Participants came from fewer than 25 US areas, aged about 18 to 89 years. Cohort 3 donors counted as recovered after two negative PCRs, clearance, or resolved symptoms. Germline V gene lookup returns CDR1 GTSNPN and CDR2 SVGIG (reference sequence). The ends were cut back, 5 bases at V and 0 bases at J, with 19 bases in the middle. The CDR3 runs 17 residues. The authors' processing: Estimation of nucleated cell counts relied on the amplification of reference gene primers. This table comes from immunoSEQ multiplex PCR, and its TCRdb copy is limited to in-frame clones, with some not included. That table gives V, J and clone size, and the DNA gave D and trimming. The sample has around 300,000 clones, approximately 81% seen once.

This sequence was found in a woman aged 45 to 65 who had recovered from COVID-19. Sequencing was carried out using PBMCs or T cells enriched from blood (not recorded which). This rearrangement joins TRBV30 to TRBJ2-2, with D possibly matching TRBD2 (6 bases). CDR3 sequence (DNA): TGTGCCTGGCACCCCGGGAGTATTTACCCGAACACCGGGGAGCTGTTTTTT. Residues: CAWHPGSIYPNTGELFF.